The next 18 T cell receptor beta chains were all read from a single sample in a study of OX40 agonist ivuxolimab in advanced cancers. The receptor library was made with the immunoSEQ multiplex PCR assay. TCRdb holds this immuneACCESS table with in-frame rearrangements only. Some clones are missing; in checked studies, unresolved V genes explain under half, and the rest has no known cause. Recorded for this sample are tens of thousands of clones; approximately 86% of them occurred a single time. Of the sample, about 1.3% is held by the ten largest clones. Source: CD4+ or CD8+ T cells sorted from blood, taken in a trial of the OX40 agonist ivuxolimab. The receptors were sampled from an adult with an advanced solid tumor such as melanoma, head and neck, liver or kidney cancer.

The chain links TRBV5-4 to TRBJ2-2, with 14 bases lining up with TRBD2. V was clipped by 3 bases and J by 4 bases; unmatched bases: 5. Germline-derived CDR1 and CDR2 are SGHNT and YYREEE (reference sequence). The CDR3 is made up of 17 amino acids. The CDR3 bases are TGTGCCAGCAGCTCCGGGACTAGCGGGGGACTCACCGGGGAGCTGTTTTTT. Amino acid sequence: CASSSGTSGGLTGELFF.

This clone was picked up one time. The chain is built from TRBV10-3 and TRBJ2-7; either TRBD1 or TRBD2 may fit D (7 bases each). Trimming removed 4 bases at V and 4 bases at J, with 20 bases between. This CDR3 region has 16 residues. Germline assignment: CDR1 ENHRY and CDR2 SYGVKD. CDR3 bases: TGTGCCATCAGTGGGGCGGGGGACAGTGTTCGGTACGAGCAGTACTTC. Translating gives CAISGAGDSVRYEQYF.

The V gene is TRBV19, the J gene TRBJ1-5; 9 bases are shared with TRBD1. Per the germline V gene, CDR1 is LNHDA and CDR2 is SQIVND (reference sequence). This CDR3 has 14 amino acids. Trimming removed 3 bases from V and 7 bases from J; junction bases left unmatched: 4. In nucleotides, the CDR3 is TGTGCCAGTAGTATGGGGGACAGGGTCCAGCCCCAGCATTTT. Its translation: CASSMGDRVQPQHF.

The V gene is TRBV28, the J gene TRBJ1-2, with 9 nucleotides matching TRBD1. Germline V gene data show CDR1 as MDHEN and CDR2 as SYDVKM. The CDR3 is made up of 14 amino acids. Germline trimming cut 2 bases from V and 5 bases from J; bases unmatched to any gene: 3. CDR3 residues: CASSLSDRGYGYTF. In nucleotides, the CDR3 is TGTGCCAGCAGTTTAAGCGACAGGGGGTATGGCTACACCTTC.

The genes are TRBV11-2 and TRBJ2-2; 7 bases are a match to TRBD1. Germline V gene data show CDR1 as SGHAT and CDR2 as FQNNGV. CDR3 length: 14 amino acids. The V segment lost 4 bases and the J segment 4 bases; nucleotides outside the gene matches: 3. The CDR3 nucleotides are TGTGCCAGCAGCTCCGCAGGGGGCACCGGGGAGCTGTTTTTT. As protein: CASSSAGGTGELFF.

This rearrangement joins TRBV6-5 to TRBJ2-5, with a possible D match to TRBD1 (6 bases). The germline V gene has CDR1 MNHEY and CDR2 SVGAGI. This CDR3 comprises 14 residues. The V and J ends lost 4 bases and 2 bases respectively, with 11 bases between them. CDR3 residues: CASSFLGQQETQYF. CDR3 sequence (DNA): TGTGCCAGCAGTTTCCTAGGACAGCAAGAGACCCAGTACTTC.

In this sample, this clone turned up a few times. The chain links TRBV9 to TRBJ2-1, with D perhaps being TRBD1 or TRBD2 (6 bases each). Germline V gene data show CDR1 as SGDLS and CDR2 as YYNGEE. V dropped 2 bases and J dropped 2 bases, with 11 bases sitting between them. The length of the CDR3 is 15 residues. CDR3 protein: CASSVRGLPYNEQFF. CDR3 sequence (DNA): TGTGCCAGCAGCGTCCGGGGGCTGCCCTACAATGAGCAGTTCTTC.

The V and J genes are TRBV2 and TRBJ2-7; D tentatively fits TRBD1 or TRBD2 (5 bases each). The germline V gene has CDR1 SNHLY and CDR2 FYNNEI. Trimming took off 4 bases at V and 5 bases at J, with 12 bases between the two ends. The CDR3 spans 13 residues. The CDR3 is CASSGGRGHEQYF. In DNA form, the CDR3 reads TGTGCCAGCAGTGGGGGACGAGGGCACGAGCAGTACTTC.

The rearrangement links TRBV6-5 to TRBJ2-7; no firm D call. Germline loops: CDR1 MNHEY, CDR2 SVGAGI. The V gene lost 4 bases and the J gene lost 4 bases, with 5 bases spanning the gap. The CDR3 has 11 amino acids. The CDR3 is CASSLGYEQYF. The CDR3 DNA is TGTGCCAGCAGTTTGGGTTACGAGCAGTACTTC.

This clone was detected a few times. The rearrangement links TRBV6-5 to TRBJ1-5; tentative D call: TRBD1 (5 bases). This CDR3 spans 14 amino acids. Trimming removed 5 bases from V and 2 bases from J, with 10 bases in between. Germline values: CDR1 MNHEY, CDR2 SVGAGI. The CDR3 loop reads CASSDSLGNQPQHF. CDR3 nucleotides: TGTGCCAGCAGTGACAGTCTGGGCAATCAGCCCCAGCATTTT.

This chain joins TRBV6-1 and TRBJ1-4; D uncertain. The ends were cut back, 4 bases at V and 0 bases at J, with 9 bases in the middle. The length of the CDR3 is 15 residues. In germline, CDR1 is MNHNS, CDR2 SASEGT. This chain's CDR3 is CASSGNFATNEKLFF. DNA of the CDR3: TGTGCCAGCAGTGGGAACTTTGCAACTAATGAAAAACTGTTTTTT.

The chain carries TRBV5-6 and TRBJ1-2; D is possibly TRBD1 (6 bases). CDR1 is SGHDT and CDR2 is YYEEEE in the germline V gene. The CDR3 covers 14 residues. The V and J ends lost 0 bases and 7 bases respectively, with 13 bases between them. Here the CDR3 DNA reads TGTGCCAGCAGCTTGGCATCAGGGGTAGGTGGCTACACCTTC. It yields the protein CASSLASGVGGYTF.

This chain connects TRBV9 to TRBJ2-1; D remains ambiguous. This CDR3 region has 13 residues. Between the trimmed V and J ends, which lost 1 base and 4 bases, there was a span of 6 bases. CDR1 SGDLS and CDR2 YYNGEE come from the germline V gene. CDR3 nucleotides: TGTGCCAGCAGCGTAACACAGTACAATGAGCAGTTCTTC. Its translation: CASSVTQYNEQFF.

V usage is TRBV10-2 and J usage is TRBJ2-1, with a weak D call TRBD1 (6 bases). From germline, CDR1 is WSHSY and CDR2 SAAADI. CDR3 size: 13 residues. Trimming cost V 10 bases and J 0 bases, with 10 bases left between them. The CDR3 coding sequence is TGCGCCACCTGGACAGACTCCTACAATGAGCAGTTCTTC. This codes for CATWTDSYNEQFF.

The V gene is TRBV2, the J gene TRBJ2-6; D gene uncertain. The CDR3 extends over 15 amino acids. Germline V lookup: CDR1 SNHLY, CDR2 FYNNEI. Trimming shortened V by 8 bases and J by 0 bases, and 11 bases separated the two germline ends. CDR3 in amino acids: CASWMQSSGANVLTF. DNA for the CDR3: TGTGCCAGCTGGATGCAGAGCTCTGGGGCCAACGTCCTGACTTTC.

The chain couples TRBV30 to TRBJ2-1; D perhaps matches TRBD2 (5 bases). The V and J ends lost 0 bases and 10 bases respectively, with 19 bases between them. CDR1 and CDR2 from the germline V gene are GTSNPN and SVGIG (reference sequence). The CDR3 runs to 15 residues. The CDR3 coding sequence is TGTGCCTGGAGTGTAAGGTTGCCTCCGCCGGGAGAGCAGTTCTTC. Its translation: CAWSVRLPPPGEQFF.

The V and J genes are TRBV6-5 and TRBJ2-7; TRBD2 matches 10 bases. Germline V gene lookup returns CDR1 MNHEY and CDR2 SVGAGI. The V and J ends lost 10 bases and 1 base, in that order; junction bases with no gene match: 7. The CDR3 is made up of 14 amino acids. The DNA for the CDR3 is TGTGCCACTAAGGAGCGGGAGGGGTCCTACGAGCAGTACTTC. This sequence encodes CATKEREGSYEQYF.

The table lists this clone with a few counts. The chain uses TRBV4-2 and TRBJ1-5, with D perhaps TRBD1 (5 bases). Germline V lookup: CDR1 LGHNA, CDR2 YNFKEQ. The CDR3 runs 16 residues. V lost 1 base, J lost 0 bases, and 10 bases lay in between. CDR3 nucleotides: TGTGCCAGCAGCCAAGGCCGGGACCATAGCAATCAGCCCCAGCATTTT. As protein: CASSQGRDHSNQPQHF.